This T cell receptor (beta chain) was obtained from a study of beta chain features in type 1 diabetes. Turning to the study itself: Examination spanned fewer than 140,000,000 sorted cells from all samples.

The investigators reverse transcribed all of the isolated RNA, so they sequenced expressed TCRB transcripts. Measured with immunoSEQ multiplex PCR; TCRdb has only the in-frame clones, and not every one. The sample yields some 360,000 clones, around 19% seen once. Trimming pared 3 bases from V and 5 bases from J, leaving 7 bases between. The length of the CDR3 is 11 residues. Germline values: CDR1 GTSNPN, CDR2 SVGIG (reference sequence). Central memory, naive, regulatory and stem cell-like memory CD4+ cells were sorted by CD45RO/CCR7/CD25/CD127/CD95/CD27. General study findings and limits: Sequencing the cDNA could make cells with high TCR expression show up more than they should.

This clone has just a few counts. The antigen is not known. Different DNA sequences within this sample yield the same CDR3. This TCR was sampled from a woman between 18 and 29 years old in good health. This chain links TRBV30 with TRBJ1-1; tentative D call: TRBD1 (5 bases). Sequencing input: naive CD4+ T cells from blood. CDR3 region: CAWSRGTEAFF. As DNA, the CDR3 is TGTGCCTGGAGCCGGGGGACTGAAGCTTTCTTT.